This T cell receptor beta chain originates from a study of blood T cell repertoires in COVID-19. Across the study: Researchers got acute and convalescent COVID-19 samples from the United States, Italy and Spain.

In the authors' methods: Amplified reference gene primers provided the basis for estimating nucleated cell counts. Assay used: immunoSEQ multiplex PCR; TCRdb lists only in-frame clones, some missing. D and trimming were read from the DNA, whereas the V and J calls and clone size are those reported in that table. The sample records 250,000 to 350,000 clones, around 90% being singletons. V was cut by 0 bases and J by 2 bases, with 6 bases left in between. CDR1 and CDR2 (germline): SGDLS, YYNGEE. There are 14 residues in the CDR3. This rearrangement joins TRBV9 to TRBJ2-1, with D possibly being TRBD2 (6 bases). This clonotype originated in a middle-aged woman who had recovered from COVID-19. The material sequenced was peripheral blood. The CDR3: CASSVAGAYNEQFF. The CDR3 DNA sequence: TGTGCCAGCAGCGTAGCGGGAGCCTACAATGAGCAGTTCTTC. Full variable domain (remainder filled in from reference TRBV9 and TRBJ2-1): DSGVTQTPKHLITATGQRVTLRCSPRSGDLSVYWYQQSLDQGLQFLIQYYNGEERAKGNILERFSAQQFPDLHSELNLSSLELGDSALYFCASSVAGAYNEQFFGPGTRLTVL.